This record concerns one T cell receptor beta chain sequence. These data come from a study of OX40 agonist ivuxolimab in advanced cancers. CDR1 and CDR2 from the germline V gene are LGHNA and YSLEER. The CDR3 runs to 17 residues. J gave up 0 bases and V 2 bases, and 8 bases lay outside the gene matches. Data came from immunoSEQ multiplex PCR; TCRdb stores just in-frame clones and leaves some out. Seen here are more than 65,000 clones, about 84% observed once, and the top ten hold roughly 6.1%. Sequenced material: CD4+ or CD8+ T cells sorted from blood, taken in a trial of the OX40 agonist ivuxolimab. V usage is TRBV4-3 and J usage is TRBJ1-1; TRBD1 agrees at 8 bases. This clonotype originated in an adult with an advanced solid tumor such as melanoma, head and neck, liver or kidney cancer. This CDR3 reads CASSQWTGRFMNTEAFF. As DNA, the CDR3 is TGCGCCAGCAGCCAATGGACAGGGAGGTTCATGAACACTGAAGCTTTCTTT.